This T cell receptor (beta chain) was identified during a study of blood T cell repertoires in COVID-19. Overall study: The samples span acute and convalescent COVID-19 from the United States, Italy and Spain. Nucleic acid was either cDNA or gDNA, and it came from T cells, B-cell-depleted T cells, or PBMCs.

Source study methods: It was from reference gene primer amplification that nucleated cell counts were estimated. Sequenced by immunoSEQ multiplex PCR; TCRdb stores in-frame clones only, minus some. V, J and clone size derive from that table, while D and trimming were established from the DNA sequence. Here the sample spans 60,000 to 75,000 clones, about 86% being singletons. The sequence was obtained from a human donor in a cohort sampled during active COVID-19. Material: peripheral blood.

The CDR3 bases are TGTGCCAGTTCGGGGGGATCCTACGAGCAGTACTTC. Its protein is CASSGGSYEQYF. This rearrangement joins TRBV12-3 or TRBV12-4 to TRBJ2-7; 7 bases agree with TRBD2. The CDR3 loop spans 12 amino acids. V shed 9 bases, J shed 1 base, and the junction held 3 bases outside the gene matches.